This T cell receptor beta chain was observed in a study of regulatory T cells in long-lasting Graves disease. Study results and caveats: Persistent disease was associated with favored TRBV28 usage and with favored use of TRBJ1-2 and TRBJ2-5.

Combining iRepertoire HTBI primers with Arm-PCR of CDR3 regions, the authors built TCR beta libraries. TCRdb reprocessed the multiplex PCR reads via MiXCR and lists one record per CDR3 protein. Seen here are fewer than 650,000 distinct CDR3 sequences, about 16% observed once, and the top ten hold about 20%. With regard to this clonotype: Its antigen remains unknown.

CDR1 and CDR2 (germline): SGHRS, YFSETQ. With V trimmed by 3 bases and J by 5 bases, 7 bases remained unmatched. This CDR3 is 16 amino acids long. Indicated time point: newly diagnosed GD, antithyroid drugs for less than 3 months. Following extraction of RNA from PBMCs, that RNA was used to make the TCR library. This sample also belongs to another study, concerning T cells in Graves' hyperthyroidism and ophthalmopathy. That investigation notes: The diagnostic basis comprised clinical symptoms, serum thyroxine and TRAb, thyroid ultrasound and orbital computed tomography. The HTBI set primed first-round TCR CDR3 RT-PCR. Clonotypes that were expanded in thyroid above 0.001 mostly appeared in blood too.

V is TRBV5-1 and J is TRBJ2-3; TRBD2 matches 12 bases. The receptor was isolated from a woman in her 30s with Graves disease. Sequencing was performed on peripheral blood mononuclear cells (PBMCs), taken at new diagnosis, from a patient treated with antithyroid drugs. CDR3 sequence: CASSSGLAGSEDTQYF. CDR3 coding DNA: TGCGCCAGCAGCTCCGGACTAGCGGGGAGCGAAGATACGCAGTATTTT. The full variable domain, its missing parts supplied by reference TRBV5-1 and TRBJ2-3, is KAGVTQTPRYLIKTRGQQVTLSCSPISGHRSVSWYQQTPGQGLQFLFEYFSETQRNKGNFPGRFSGRQFSNSRSEMNVSTLELGDSALYLCASSSGLAGSEDTQYFGPGTRLTVL.